This record covers a single T cell receptor (beta chain). Methods used by the authors: Cell counts per sample came from amplifying reference gene primers. The protocol was immunoSEQ multiplex PCR, while the TCRdb copy is restricted to in-frame clones and leaves out a portion. The V and J calls and clone size were taken over from that table, and D and trimming were inferred from the DNA. This table holds some 93,000 clones, approximately 82% found once. The data are from a study of blood T cell repertoires in COVID-19. Study information: Acute and convalescent COVID-19 samples came from the United States, Italy and Spain. The analysed material was cDNA or gDNA that came from T cells, B-cell-depleted T cells, or PBMCs.

This CDR3 has 15 amino acids. V lost 8 bases, J lost 5 bases, and 12 bases stayed unmatched. The germline gives CDR1 WNHNN, CDR2 SYGVQD (reference sequence). What was sequenced was peripheral blood. The clonotype comes from a man aged 65 to 79 with acute or convalescent COVID-19. The chain employs TRBV10-1 and TRBJ1-5; 7 nucleotides align to TRBD1. DNA for the CDR3: TGCGCCAGCCCGGCCGACAGGGACCCTGATCAGCCCCAGCATTTT. Its protein product is CASPADRDPDQPQHF.